The 25 T cell receptor beta chains below were found in one sample sequenced in a study of identical twins' blood T cells. TCRdb called the 5' RACE reads again in MiXCR, with one record for every CDR3 protein. The table lists 350,000 to 450,000 distinct CDR3 sequences, over 25% of them singletons. The specimen sequenced was PBMCs. The receptor set was obtained from a woman aged 18 to 55 in good health.

Comments on this clonotype: A read error may explain this, as a much larger clone is one base away. The J gene is TRBJ1-2, the V gene TRBV3-1; no definite D call. The V gene's germline CDR1 is LGHDT and CDR2 YNNKEL (reference sequence). The CDR3 spans 12 residues. The CDR3 sequence is CASSEDVYDYTF. The DNA of the CDR3 is TGTGCCAGCAGCGAGGACGTCTATGACTACACCTTC.

The genes are TRBV5-6 and TRBJ2-1; D is uncertain. Germline CDR1 and CDR2: SGHDT and YYEEEE. The CDR3 sequence is 12 residues long. The V gene lost 2 bases and the J gene lost 5 bases, with 5 bases spanning the gap. The CDR3: CASSFMDNEQFF. CDR3 DNA: TGTGCCAGCAGCTTTATGGACAATGAGCAGTTCTTC.

This clonotype was found many times. The V call is TRBV10-3, the J call TRBJ2-1; TRBD2 matches at 9 bases. The junction had 7 bases not matched to a gene; V was cut back by 2 bases and J by 2 bases. The CDR3 runs 17 residues. Germline V gene lookup returns CDR1 ENHRY and CDR2 SYGVKD. In nucleotides, the CDR3 is TGTGCCATCAGTGAGCAACTAGCGGGCCTCACCTACAATGAGCAGTTCTTC. Protein sequence: CAISEQLAGLTYNEQFF.

This chain uses TRBV18 with TRBJ2-2, with D uncertain. CDR1 and CDR2 from the germline V gene are KGHSH and LQKENI. The V end lost 6 bases, the J end lost 0 bases, and 8 bases lay between the germline ends. This CDR3 is 14 amino acids long. CDR3 sequence: CASSLGPNTGELFF. The CDR3, as DNA: TGTGCCAGCTCGCTTGGACCGAACACCGGGGAGCTGTTTTTT.

This clonotype has just a few counts. V usage is TRBV11-2 and J usage is TRBJ2-7; D unresolved. Trimming pared 5 bases from V and 2 bases from J, leaving 19 bases between. This CDR3 is built from 16 residues. Germline CDR1 is SGHAT and CDR2 is FQNNGV. The CDR3: CASSKKVEEIPYEQYF. The CDR3 coding sequence is TGTGCCAGCAGCAAAAAGGTCGAGGAGATCCCCTACGAGCAGTACTTC.

This clonotype came up many times. The V gene is TRBV29-1, the J gene TRBJ1-1; D is perhaps TRBD1 (5 bases). With 7 bases removed from V and 1 base from J, the gap between germline ends came to 13 bases. Per the germline V gene, CDR1 is SQVTM and CDR2 is ANQGSEA. The CDR3 is 13 amino acids. In nucleotides, the CDR3 is TGCAGCGCTGGAAGGGGCACGAACACTGAAGCTTTCTTT. This sequence encodes CSAGRGTNTEAFF.

The chain combines TRBV12-5 with TRBJ1-5, with 10 nucleotides matching TRBD1. Germline V lookup: CDR1 LGHNT, CDR2 FRNRAP. The CDR3 is 16 amino acids. Unmatched junction bases numbered 6, after V lost 0 bases and J lost 7 bases. CDR3 in amino acids: CASGLVGDRGRQPQHF. The CDR3 DNA sequence: TGTGCTAGTGGTTTGGTAGGGGACAGGGGTCGGCAGCCCCAGCATTTT.

The chain joins TRBV20-1 to TRBJ2-1, with D hard to call. V was cut by 6 bases and J by 7 bases, with 10 bases left in between. Germline assignment: CDR1 DFQATT and CDR2 SNEGSKA (reference sequence). This CDR3 has 11 amino acids. The CDR3 region has the DNA TGCAGTGCCCCCTCTCATAATGAGCAGTTCTTC. Protein: CSAPSHNEQFF.

Of note for this clonotype: This may be a read error: a much more frequent sequence differs by one nucleotide. The chain links TRBV11-1 to TRBJ2-7; TRBD1 matches 7 bases. There are 12 residues in the CDR3. V lost 5 bases and J lost 7; bases outside the gene matches: 5. Germline assignment: CDR1 SGHAT and CDR2 FQDESV (reference sequence). In DNA, the CDR3 is TGTGCCAGCAGCACCGACAGGGAAGAGCAGTACTTC. It specifies CASSTDREEQYF.

The V call is TRBV6-2 or TRBV6-3, the J call TRBJ1-5; D is possibly TRBD1 (5 bases). Germline lookup yields CDR1 MNHEY and CDR2 SVGEGT. V lost 0 bases to trimming and J lost 4 bases, with 16 bases between them. CDR3 length: 17 amino acids. The CDR3: CASSYSRRGGANQPQHF. The CDR3 DNA sequence: TGTGCCAGCAGTTACTCGAGACGCGGCGGGGCTAATCAGCCCCAGCATTTT.

The J gene is TRBJ2-2, the V gene TRBV19; TRBD2 is a possible D gene (6 bases). Germline CDR1 reads LNHDA; CDR2 reads SQIVND (reference sequence). The V end lost 3 bases, the J end lost 10 bases, and 9 bases lay between the germline ends. This CDR3 has 12 residues. The CDR3 loop is CASSISGEELFF. The CDR3 region has the DNA TGTGCCAGTAGTATCTCGGGAGAGGAGCTGTTTTTT. Filled out from reference TRBV19 and TRBJ2-2, the complete variable domain reads DGGITQSPKYLFRKEGQNVTLSCEQNLNHDAMYWYRQDPGQGLRLIYYSQIVNDFQKGDIAEGYSVSREKKESFPLTVTSAQKNPTAFYLCASSISGEELFFGEGSRLTVL.

CDR3 in amino acids: CASSLSAGLKFNEQFF. CDR3 DNA: TGTGCCAGCAGTTTATCGGCGGGTTTGAAATTTAATGAGCAGTTCTTC. The chain links TRBV27 to TRBJ2-1; a possible D gene is TRBD2 (5 bases). Deletions cut 0 bases from V and 7 bases from J, with 16 bases between. Germline CDR1 is MNHEY and CDR2 is SMNVEV (reference sequence). The CDR3 has 16 residues.

This clonotype was seen a handful of times. V usage is TRBV27 and J usage is TRBJ1-2, with TRBD1 matching 9 bases. J was trimmed by 7 bases and V by 7 bases; bases with no gene match: 7. The CDR3 covers 13 residues. CDR1 is MNHEY and CDR2 is SMNVEV in the germline V gene (reference sequence). In nucleotides, the CDR3 is TGTGCCAGCAATCCCCGACAGGGGGGTGGCTACACCTTC. Translating gives CASNPRQGGGYTF.

The chain is built from TRBV7-2 and TRBJ1-4; 8 positions match TRBD1. V lost 3 bases and J lost 5; bases outside the gene matches: 5. Per germline, CDR1 SGHTA and CDR2 FQGNSA. This CDR3 contains 15 residues. The CDR3 DNA reads as TGTGCCAGCAGCTTCAGGGGGCGAGAGAATGAAAAACTGTTTTTT. It codes for CASSFRGRENEKLFF. Drawing the rest from reference TRBV7-2 and TRBJ1-4, the complete variable domain is GAGVSQSPSNKVTEKGKDVELRCDPISGHTALYWYRQSLGQGLEFLIYFQGNSAPDKSGLPSDRFSAERTGGSVSTLTIQRTQQEDSAVYLCASSFRGRENEKLFFGSGTQLSVL.

This clonotype was seen a few times. The chain links TRBV6-2 or TRBV6-3 to TRBJ2-7; D gene ambiguous. The germline CDR1 and CDR2 sequences are MNHEY and SVGEGT. The CDR3 is 11 amino acids. With 8 bases removed from V and 3 bases from J, the gap between germline ends came to 8 bases. CDR3 bases: TGTGCCAGCGCGGCTGGCTACGAGCAGTACTTC. It translates to CASAAGYEQYF.

This clonotype was observed a handful of times. The chain recombines TRBV20-1 with TRBJ1-5, with 7 bases that match TRBD1. The CDR3 length is 17 residues. Germline V gene sequence: CDR1 DFQATT, CDR2 SNEGSKA (reference sequence). V was pared by 3 bases and J by 0 bases, with 11 bases of the junction left unmatched. The CDR3 here is CSASGLETGHSNQPQHF. CDR3 coding DNA: TGCAGTGCTAGTGGTTTAGAGACAGGGCATAGCAATCAGCCCCAGCATTTT.

In the case of this clonotype: A junction end diverges from the germline sequence, so it may reflect a read error. The chain employs TRBV6-6 and TRBJ2-3, with D possibly being TRBD1 or TRBD2 (5 bases each). CDR3 length equals 14 residues. Germline loops: CDR1 MNHNY, CDR2 SVGAGI (reference sequence). This CDR3 reads CAGSWTLGIDTQYF. The CDR3 region has the DNA TGTGCCGGCAGTTGGACACTCGGGATAGATACGCAGTATTTT.

This sequence joins TRBV29-1 and TRBJ1-6; D ambiguous. The germline CDR1 and CDR2 sequences are SQVTM and ANQGSEA. This CDR3 comprises 15 residues. The V end lost 7 bases, the J end lost 3 bases, and 16 bases lay between the germline ends. CDR3 residues: CSEMVREFYNSPLHF. For the CDR3, the DNA is TGCAGCGAGATGGTGCGGGAATTCTATAATTCACCCCTCCACTTT.

V usage is TRBV29-1 and J usage is TRBJ2-5, with D hard to call. This CDR3 is built from 11 residues. The germline CDR1 and CDR2 sequences are SQVTM and ANQGSEA. CDR3 sequence: CRVQQQETQYF. The CDR3 DNA reads TGCAGAGTTCAACAGCAAGAGACCCAGTACTTC.

V and J are TRBV29-1 and TRBJ2-3; D call uncertain. With 7 bases removed from V and 2 bases from J, the gap between germline ends came to 4 bases. The CDR3 is made up of 10 amino acids. The germline V gene encodes CDR1 SQVTM and CDR2 ANQGSEA. The CDR3 protein is CSEDTDTQYF. DNA of the CDR3: TGCAGCGAAGACACAGATACGCAGTATTTT.

In its sample, this clonotype was seen a few times. V is TRBV20-1 and J is TRBJ2-2, with D possibly matching TRBD2 (6 bases). Germline lookup yields CDR1 DFQATT and CDR2 SNEGSKA (reference sequence). The CDR3 runs 15 residues. Trimming shortened V by 2 bases and J by 2 bases, and 12 bases separated the two germline ends. The CDR3 coding sequence is TGCAGTGCTAGAAGGTTGGGACTTAACACCGGGGAGCTGTTTTTT. Protein sequence: CSARRLGLNTGELFF.

This clonotype was seen only a few times. The J gene is TRBJ1-5, the V gene TRBV5-4; D remains unclear. In germline, CDR1 is SGHNT, CDR2 YYREEE (reference sequence). This CDR3 has 11 amino acids. The V end lost 4 bases, the J end lost 9 bases, and 8 bases lay between the germline ends. CDR3 bases: TGTGCCAGCAGCAGCAAGGGGCCCCAGCATTTT. It is translated as CASSSKGPQHF.

In this sample, this clonotype turned up many times. The V and J genes are TRBV10-2 and TRBJ1-5, with D possibly being TRBD1 (6 bases). This CDR3 comprises 11 residues. Germline CDR1 reads WSHSY; CDR2 reads SAAADI. The ends were cut back, 7 bases at V and 10 bases at J, with 11 bases in the middle. This CDR3 is CASMGGGPQHF. CDR3 in DNA: TGCGCCAGCATGGGAGGGGGTCCCCAGCATTTT.

The chain joins TRBV4-3 to TRBJ1-1, with 7 bases that match TRBD1. Germline V CDR1 and CDR2: LGHNA, YSLEER. This CDR3 spans 15 amino acids. V shed 1 base, J shed 6 bases, and the junction held 8 bases outside the gene matches. This CDR3 reads CASSQVGAGGAEAFF. The CDR3 DNA reads as TGCGCCAGCAGCCAAGTCGGGGCAGGGGGGGCTGAAGCTTTCTTT.

This clonotype was observed at least ten times. The rearrangement joins TRBV11-2 to TRBJ1-4, with 8 bases identical to TRBD1. Germline V gives CDR1 SGHAT, CDR2 FQNNGV. This CDR3 spans 14 amino acids. The V gene end was trimmed by 5 bases and the J gene end by 7 bases; junction bases not matched to a gene: 6. CDR3 sequence (DNA): TGTGCCAGCAGCCCGGGACAGGACTCTGAAAAACTGTTTTTT. This encodes CASSPGQDSEKLFF.